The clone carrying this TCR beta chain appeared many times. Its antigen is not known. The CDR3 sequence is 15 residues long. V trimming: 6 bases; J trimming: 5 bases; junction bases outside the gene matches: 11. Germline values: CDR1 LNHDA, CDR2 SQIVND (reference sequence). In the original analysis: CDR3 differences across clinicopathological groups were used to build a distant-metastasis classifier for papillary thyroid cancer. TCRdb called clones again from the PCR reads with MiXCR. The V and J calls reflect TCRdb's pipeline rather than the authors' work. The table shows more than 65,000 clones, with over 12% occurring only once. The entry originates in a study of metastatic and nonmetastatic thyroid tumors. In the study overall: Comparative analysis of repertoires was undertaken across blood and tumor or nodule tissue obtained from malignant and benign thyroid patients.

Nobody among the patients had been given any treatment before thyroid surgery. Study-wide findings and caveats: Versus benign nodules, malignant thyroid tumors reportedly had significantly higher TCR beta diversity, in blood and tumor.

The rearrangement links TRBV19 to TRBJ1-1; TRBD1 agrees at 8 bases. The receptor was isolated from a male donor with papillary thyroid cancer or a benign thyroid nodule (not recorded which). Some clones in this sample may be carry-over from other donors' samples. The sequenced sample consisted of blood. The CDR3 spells CASRTLDRDVTEAFF. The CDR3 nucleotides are TGTGCCAGTAGGACCCTGGACAGGGATGTTACTGAAGCTTTCTTT.